The next 27 T cell receptor beta chains were all read from a single sample in a study of blood T cell repertoires in COVID-19. Only in-frame clones appear in the TCRdb table, and some are missing; sequencing was by immunoSEQ multiplex PCR. The sample consists of about 420,000 clones, roughly 89% of them appearing once. The sequencing input was peripheral blood. The receptor source for this set is a man aged 18-30 years with COVID-19, enrolled during active disease.

This clone occurred a few times. The chain combines TRBV7-3 with TRBJ1-1; 7 bases fit TRBD1. The trim removed 5 bases at V and 11 bases at J, leaving 11 bases unmatched. The CDR3 is made up of 13 amino acids. The germline V gene encodes CDR1 SGHTA and CDR2 FQGTGA. CDR3 residues: CASSPMGQGGAFF. The CDR3 coding sequence is TGTGCCAGCAGCCCTATGGGCCAGGGGGGCGCTTTCTTT. Variable domain in full (rest from reference TRBV7-3 and TRBJ1-1): GAGVSQTPSNKVTEKGKYVELRCDPISGHTALYWYRQSLGQGPEFLIYFQGTGAADDSGLPNDRFFAVRPEGSVSTLKIQRTERGDSAVYLCASSPMGQGGAFFGQGTRLTVV.

CDR3 loop: CASSVGGIQETQYF. The CDR3 DNA follows: TGTGCCAGCAGCGTAGGTGGCATCCAAGAGACCCAGTACTTC. This chain connects TRBV9 to TRBJ2-5, with no clear D. V was shortened by 0 bases and J by 1 base, with 7 bases between the two germline ends. Germline CDR1 and CDR2: SGDLS and YYNGEE. This CDR3 spans 14 amino acids.

The rearrangement uses TRBV6-6 and TRBJ2-5; 10 bases are shared with TRBD2. The ends lost 8 bases at V and 5 bases at J; junction bases unmatched: 8. CDR3 length: 14 residues. Germline CDR1 reads MNHNY; CDR2 reads SVGAGI (reference sequence). The CDR3 here is CASALAGAGETQYF. CDR3 DNA sequence: TGTGCCAGCGCGCTAGCGGGAGCGGGGGAGACCCAGTACTTC.

The chain uses TRBV27 and TRBJ1-3; D not certain. The V gene's germline CDR1 is MNHEY and CDR2 SMNVEV (reference sequence). This CDR3 comprises 12 residues. The germline V and J ends were trimmed by 5 bases and 4 bases, with 6 bases remaining between them. The CDR3 spells CASSLLGNTIYF. CDR3 nucleotide sequence: TGTGCCAGCAGTCTGTTAGGAAACACCATATATTTT.

J is TRBJ2-5 and V is TRBV10-3; perhaps TRBD1 as D (5 bases). V gave up 2 bases and J gave up 3 bases, with 13 bases separating them. CDR1 ENHRY and CDR2 SYGVKD come from the germline V gene. The CDR3 loop spans 15 amino acids. CDR3 sequence: CAISEGRQWEETQYF. The CDR3 nucleotides are TGTGCCATCAGTGAGGGTCGACAGTGGGAAGAGACCCAGTACTTC.

V is TRBV27 and J is TRBJ2-7; TRBD1 agrees at 11 bases. Per germline, CDR1 MNHEY and CDR2 SMNVEV (reference sequence). CDR3 size: 15 residues. The V gene end was trimmed by 6 bases and the J gene end by 2 bases; junction bases not matched to a gene: 6. The CDR3 bases are TGTGCCAGCAGCGGACAGGGGGCGAGGCCCTACGAGCAGTACTTC. Its protein product is CASSGQGARPYEQYF.

This chain joins TRBV24-1 and TRBJ2-3; D not certain. V was cut by 0 bases and J by 1 base, with 7 bases left in between. There are 15 residues in the CDR3. CDR1 and CDR2 from the germline V gene are KGHDR and SFDVKD. CDR3 coding DNA: TGTGCCACCAGTGATTTGCAGAGGTGCACAGATACGCAGTATTTT. Protein sequence: CATSDLQRCTDTQYF.

This clone was counted once. This sequence joins TRBV3-1 (or the pseudogene TRBV3-2) and TRBJ1-4, with no clear D. The germline CDR1 and CDR2 sequences are LGHDT and YNNKEL (reference sequence). Trimming took 0 bases from V and 5 from J, leaving 7 bases between them. This CDR3 contains 14 residues. CDR3 sequence reads: CASSQDRLNEKLFF. CDR3 sequence (DNA): TGTGCCAGCAGCCAAGACAGGTTAAATGAAAAACTGTTTTTT.

The V call is TRBV7-9, the J call TRBJ2-3; perhaps TRBD2 as D (6 bases). Germline V gives CDR1 SEHNR, CDR2 FQNEAQ (reference sequence). There are 16 residues in the CDR3. Between the trimmed V and J ends, which lost 2 bases and 3 bases, there was a span of 15 bases. The CDR3 DNA sequence: TGTGCCAGCAGCTTATGGGGTGGAGGGCCAACAGATACGCAGTATTTT. It encodes CASSLWGGGPTDTQYF.

The V and J genes are TRBV25-1 and TRBJ2-3; 7 bases match TRBD2. J lost 4 bases, V lost 3 bases, and 10 bases had no gene match. The CDR3 extends over 16 amino acids. The germline CDR1 and CDR2 sequences are MGHDK and SYGVNS. The CDR3 coding sequence is TGTGCCAGCAGTGACCCACGGGGGGTAGGCGCAGATACGCAGTATTTT. This codes for CASSDPRGVGADTQYF. Combining the CDR3 with reference TRBV25-1 and TRBJ2-3 gives the whole variable domain EADIYQTPRYLVIGTGKKITLECSQTMGHDKMYWYQQDPGMELHLIHYSYGVNSTEKGDLSSESTVSRIRTEHFPLTLESARPSHTSQYLCASSDPRGVGADTQYFGPGTRLTVL.

The V and J genes are TRBV27 and TRBJ2-7; D not resolved. Per the germline V gene, CDR1 is MNHEY and CDR2 is SMNVEV (reference sequence). CDR3 length: 13 residues. V lost 3 bases and J lost 0, with 6 bases in between. Here the CDR3 DNA reads TGTGCCAGCAGTTTTAGCCTCTCCTACGAGCAGTACTTC. It translates to CASSFSLSYEQYF.

The V call is TRBV9, the J call TRBJ2-1, with 9 positions matching TRBD2. The CDR3 sequence is 15 residues long. CDR1 is SGDLS, CDR2 YYNGEE, per germline. Trimming removed 0 bases from V and 7 bases from J; junction bases left unmatched: 5. CDR3 region: CASSVVSGGLNEQFF. CDR3 coding DNA: TGTGCCAGCAGCGTAGTTAGCGGGGGCTTAAATGAGCAGTTCTTC.

This chain links TRBV7-2 with TRBJ2-3; possible D gene TRBD2, 6 bases. This CDR3 spans 15 amino acids. Trimming shortened V by 6 bases and J by 0 bases, and 13 bases separated the two germline ends. Germline V gives CDR1 SGHTA, CDR2 FQGNSA. CDR3 amino acids: CASRRSGLSTDTQYF. CDR3 in DNA: TGTGCCAGCAGACGAAGCGGGCTTAGCACAGATACGCAGTATTTT.

Here the CDR3 reads CASSFDMAGDTQYF. CDR3 DNA sequence: TGTGCCAGCAGCTTCGACATGGCAGGAGATACGCAGTATTTT. The rearrangement uses TRBV11-3 and TRBJ2-3; the D is unclear. The CDR3 totals 14 residues. With 3 bases removed from V and 5 bases from J, the gap between germline ends came to 12 bases. Looked up from germline, CDR1 is SGHNT and CDR2 is YENEEA.

The chain is built from TRBV18 and TRBJ1-6; a weak D match, TRBD1 (6 bases). The germline V gene encodes CDR1 KGHSH and CDR2 LQKENI. Trimming removed 2 bases at V and 10 bases at J, with 9 bases between. This CDR3 is built from 13 residues. In nucleotides, the CDR3 is TGTGCCAGCTCACCAACCGACAGGTCACCCCTCCACTTT. Translated, it gives CASSPTDRSPLHF.

V is TRBV13 and J is TRBJ2-7; 11 bases match TRBD1. The CDR3 runs to 15 residues. Germline V gene lookup returns CDR1 PRHDT and CDR2 FYEKMQ (reference sequence). J gave up 3 bases and V 5 bases, and 6 bases lay outside the gene matches. CDR3 nucleotide sequence: TGTGCCAGCAGCACCGGACAGGGGGCCCTCTACGAGCAGTACTTC. As protein: CASSTGQGALYEQYF.

The genes are TRBV25-1 and TRBJ2-3, with 11 bases that match TRBD1. Per the germline V gene, CDR1 is MGHDK and CDR2 is SYGVNS. Unmatched junction bases numbered 5, after V lost 5 bases and J lost 4 bases. The CDR3 length is 15 residues. CDR3 in DNA: TGTGCCAGCAGTACCTCGGACAGGGGGCCAGATACGCAGTATTTT. It yields the protein CASSTSDRGPDTQYF. Based on the CDR3 plus reference TRBV25-1 and TRBJ2-3, the full variable domain is EADIYQTPRYLVIGTGKKITLECSQTMGHDKMYWYQQDPGMELHLIHYSYGVNSTEKGDLSSESTVSRIRTEHFPLTLESARPSHTSQYLCASSTSDRGPDTQYFGPGTRLTVL.

V is TRBV5-4 and J is TRBJ1-4; 7 nucleotides align to TRBD1. Germline V gene lookup returns CDR1 SGHNT and CDR2 YYREEE (reference sequence). The CDR3 is 16 residues long. The V and J ends lost 0 bases and 7 bases, in that order; junction bases with no gene match: 9. This CDR3 is CASSLDPGQAAEKLFF. The DNA for the CDR3 is TGTGCCAGCAGCTTGGATCCTGGACAGGCGGCTGAAAAACTGTTTTTT.

Comments on this clone: This specimen includes other DNA sequences encoding the same CDR3. The chain uses TRBV5-1 and TRBJ2-7, with 10 bases matching TRBD1. The CDR3 is 14 amino acids. Germline V gene data show CDR1 as SGHRS and CDR2 as YFSETQ. J gave up 2 bases and V 3 bases, and 2 bases lay outside the gene matches. CDR3 amino acids: CASSSGQGAYEQYF. The CDR3 nucleotides are TGCGCCAGCAGCTCAGGACAGGGGGCCTACGAGCAGTACTTC.

CDR3 sequence: CASSTQGGRNTEAFF. The CDR3 DNA is TGTGCCAGCAGCACACAGGGGGGAAGAAACACTGAAGCTTTCTTT. The genes are TRBV11-2 and TRBJ1-1; TRBD1 matches 8 bases. Germline lookup yields CDR1 SGHAT and CDR2 FQNNGV. The ends lost 5 bases at V and 2 bases at J; junction bases unmatched: 7. This CDR3 has 15 amino acids.

V and J are TRBV11-2 and TRBJ2-5, with 12 positions matching TRBD2. CDR1 is SGHAT and CDR2 is FQNNGV in the germline V gene. J was trimmed by 5 bases and V by 7 bases; bases with no gene match: 5. CDR3 length: 14 residues. The CDR3 nucleotides are TGTGCCAGCAAACTAGCGGGGGGTCTCGAGACCCAGTACTTC. Amino acids: CASKLAGGLETQYF.

The chain recombines TRBV30 with TRBJ2-2; 7 bases align to TRBD1. V was clipped by 7 bases and J by 1 base; unmatched bases: 3. CDR1 and CDR2 (germline): GTSNPN, SVGIG (reference sequence). The CDR3 loop spans 13 amino acids. CDR3 sequence (DNA): TGTGCCTACGGGACAGAGAACACCGGGGAGCTGTTTTTT. It yields the protein CAYGTENTGELFF.

V and J are TRBV6-5 and TRBJ2-3; D gene unclear. CDR1 is MNHEY and CDR2 is SVGAGI in the germline V gene. The germline V and J ends were trimmed by 8 bases and 2 bases, with 8 bases remaining between them. This CDR3 is built from 12 residues. The CDR3 DNA follows: TGTGCCAGCGGTTCCAACACAGATACGCAGTATTTT. This codes for CASGSNTDTQYF.

This clone appeared once. The J gene is TRBJ2-6, the V gene TRBV6-5; D remains ambiguous. There are 13 residues in the CDR3. Germline V gene data show CDR1 as MNHEY and CDR2 as SVGAGI. V was clipped by 5 bases and J by 1 base, with 3 bases between them. The CDR3: CASSRSGANVLTF. The CDR3 nucleotides are TGTGCCAGCAGTCGTTCTGGGGCCAACGTCCTGACTTTC.

V gene TRBV7-2 combines with J gene TRBJ2-5; tentative D call: TRBD1 (5 bases). The germline V gene encodes CDR1 SGHTA and CDR2 FQGNSA. V was pared by 11 bases and J by 0 bases, with 13 bases between. CDR3 length equals 13 residues. Here the CDR3 reads CASGAANQETQYF. The DNA for the CDR3 is TGTGCCTCTGGGGCAGCAAACCAAGAGACCCAGTACTTC.

This chain joins TRBV6-4 and TRBJ1-1, with 7 positions matching TRBD1. The CDR3 spans 13 residues. CDR1 MRHNA and CDR2 SNTAGT come from the germline V gene. V lost 0 bases, J lost 6 bases, and 1 base stayed unmatched. The CDR3: CASSDSTGSEAFF. For the CDR3, the DNA is TGTGCCAGCAGTGACTCGACAGGGTCTGAAGCTTTCTTT.

This chain connects TRBV2 to TRBJ2-7; D unresolved. CDR1 and CDR2 (germline): SNHLY, FYNNEI. Trimming took 7 bases from V and 7 from J, leaving 17 bases between them. This CDR3 has 13 residues. CDR3 sequence: CASISGGTVEQYF. The CDR3 DNA reads TGTGCCAGCATTTCCGGCGGTACGGTAGAGCAGTACTTC.